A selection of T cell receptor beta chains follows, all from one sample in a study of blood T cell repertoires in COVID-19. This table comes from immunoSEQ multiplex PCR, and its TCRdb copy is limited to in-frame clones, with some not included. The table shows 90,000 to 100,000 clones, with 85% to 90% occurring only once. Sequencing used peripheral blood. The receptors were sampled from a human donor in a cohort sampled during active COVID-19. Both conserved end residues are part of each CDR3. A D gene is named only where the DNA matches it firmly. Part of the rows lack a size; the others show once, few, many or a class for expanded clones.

DNA: TGTGCCAGCAGCCCCCGTCTCTCCTACGAGCAGTACTTC
CDR3: CASSPRLSYEQYF
size: NA
V: TRBV7-2
J: TRBJ2-7
D: NA

DNA: TGCGCCAGCAGCCAATTACCGGGACAGACTTATGGCTACACCTTC
CDR3: CASSQLPGQTYGYTF
size: few
V: TRBV4-3
J: TRBJ1-2
D: TRBD1

DNA: TGTGCCAGCAGCTTGACGGGGGATACCTACAATGAGCAGTTCTTC
CDR3: CASSLTGDTYNEQFF
size: NA
V: TRBV11-2
J: TRBJ2-1
D: NA

DNA: TGCGCCAGCAGCCAAGGGCTAGCGGCTAGCACAGATACGCAGTATTTT
CDR3: CASSQGLAASTDTQYF
size: many
V: TRBV4-1
J: TRBJ2-3
D: TRBD2

DNA: TGTGCCAGCAGCCAAGACGGGAGGGGGGGCCCAGATACGCAGTATTTT
CDR3: CASSQDGRGGPDTQYF
size: NA
V: TRBV7-2
J: TRBJ2-3
D: TRBD2

DNA: TGTGCCAGCAGTGAAGGCAGTCTAGGCCAGCCCCAGCATTTT
CDR3: CASSEGSLGQPQHF
size: NA
V: TRBV2
J: TRBJ1-5
D: NA

DNA: TGTGCCAGCAGTTACTCTAGGAGGGGCGGGACTGAAGCTTTCTTT
CDR3: CASSYSRRGGTEAFF
size: NA
V: TRBV6-5
J: TRBJ1-1
D: NA

DNA: TGTGCCAGCAGGGAGGGTGAGGGGCTCATAAGGGTAAACACTGAAGCTTTCTTT
CDR3: CASREGEGLIRVNTEAFF
size: NA
V: TRBV7-9
J: TRBJ1-1
D: NA

DNA: TGTGCCAGCAGCCTCGACTTTTCAACTAATGAAAAACTGTTTTTT
CDR3: CASSLDFSTNEKLFF
size: NA
V: TRBV7-9
J: TRBJ1-4
D: NA

DNA: TGTGCCAGCAGTGATCAAAGGAGGGTCGGAGAGGAGCAGTACTTC
CDR3: CASSDQRRVGEEQYF
size: NA
V: TRBV25-1
J: TRBJ2-7
D: NA

DNA: TGTGCCACCAGTGATTTTACTAGAATGCCCAATGAGCAGTTCTTC
CDR3: CATSDFTRMPNEQFF
size: NA
V: TRBV24-1
J: TRBJ2-1
D: NA

DNA: TGCGCCAGCAGTGACGAAAGGACAGGGGGCGGGCCCTCCTACGAGCAGTACTTC
CDR3: CASSDERTGGGPSYEQYF
size: NA
V: TRBV10-2
J: TRBJ2-7
D: TRBD1

DNA: TGTGCCAGCAGCTTGGGTCTAGCGGGGACTCAAGAGACCCAGTACTTC
CDR3: CASSLGLAGTQETQYF
size: NA
V: TRBV5-6
J: TRBJ2-5
D: TRBD2

DNA: TGTGCCAGCAGTTACGGACAGTCTGGGGCCAACGTCCTGACTTTC
CDR3: CASSYGQSGANVLTF
size: NA
V: TRBV6-5
J: TRBJ2-6
D: NA

DNA: TGTGCCAGCAGTCACGGGGGACAGGCCTCCTATAATTCACCCCTCCACTTT
CDR3: CASSHGGQASYNSPLHF
size: NA
V: TRBV6-6
J: TRBJ1-6
D: TRBD1

DNA: TGTGCTAGTGGTTTCATACCTACCAGGGGCCTTTTTATGAACACTGAAGCTTTCTTT
CDR3: CASGFIPTRGLFMNTEAFF
size: NA
V: TRBV12-5
J: TRBJ1-1
D: NA

DNA: TGTGCCAGCAGCAAAATCAGGGGGGAGAACACTGAAGCTTTCTTT
CDR3: CASSKIRGENTEAFF
size: NA
V: TRBV5-6
J: TRBJ1-1
D: TRBD1

DNA: TGTGCCACCAGGGGAGGACCCTACAATGAGCAGTTCTTC
CDR3: CATRGGPYNEQFF
size: many
V: TRBV6-5
J: TRBJ2-1
D: NA

DNA: TGTGCCAGTAGTCCTCACCGAGGGTCTGGAAACACCATATATTTT
CDR3: CASSPHRGSGNTIYF
size: NA
V: TRBV19
J: TRBJ1-3
D: NA

DNA: TGTGCCAGCAGCTTAGACACCGGGACAGGGGGATCACCCCTCCACTTT
CDR3: CASSLDTGTGGSPLHF
size: few
V: TRBV7-9
J: TRBJ1-6
D: TRBD1

DNA: TGTGCCAGCAGCCTCTGGACAGGGGGAACTGGAAACACCATATATTTT
CDR3: CASSLWTGGTGNTIYF
size: few
V: TRBV7-9
J: TRBJ1-3
D: TRBD1

DNA: TGTGCCAGCAGCTGGACAGCGAACACCGGGGAGCTGTTTTTT
CDR3: CASSWTANTGELFF
size: NA
V: TRBV7-6
J: TRBJ2-2
D: NA

DNA: TGTGCCAGCAGCCCTCCAAGCGGGAACTACAATGAGCAGTTCTTC
CDR3: CASSPPSGNYNEQFF
size: once
V: TRBV7-2
J: TRBJ2-1
D: TRBD2

DNA: TGTGCCAGTAGTATCAGGACTAGCGGGAAGGGTTGGAATGAGCAGTTCTTC
CDR3: CASSIRTSGKGWNEQFF
size: few
V: TRBV19
J: TRBJ2-1
D: TRBD2

DNA: TGTGCCAGCAGTGACTTACTAGCGGGGACTGTCAATGAGCAGTTCTTC
CDR3: CASSDLLAGTVNEQFF
size: NA
V: TRBV27
J: TRBJ2-1
D: TRBD2

DNA: TGTGCCAGCAGCCAAGATCGGAGACTAGCGGGATTTGTGAACACCGGGGAGCTGTTTTTT
CDR3: CASSQDRRLAGFVNTGELFF
size: NA
V: TRBV3-1/TRBV3-2
J: TRBJ2-2
D: TRBD2

DNA: TGCAGCGTTGCTCACGGACAGGGGCATAATTCACCCCTCCACTTT
CDR3: CSVAHGQGHNSPLHF
size: NA
V: TRBV29-1
J: TRBJ1-6
D: TRBD1

DNA: TGCGCCAGCAGCCAAGATTCGACTAGCGGGAGAGAACGGGAGCAGTACTTC
CDR3: CASSQDSTSGREREQYF
size: NA
V: TRBV4-1
J: TRBJ2-7
D: TRBD2

DNA: TGTGCCAGCAGCCAAGAAGGAGGGGACAGGGTCGGAAACACCATATATTTT
CDR3: CASSQEGGDRVGNTIYF
size: few
V: TRBV4-2
J: TRBJ1-3
D: TRBD1

DNA: TGTGCCAGCAGCATAAGACAGGGCTACGAGCAGTACTTC
CDR3: CASSIRQGYEQYF
size: NA
V: TRBV11-3
J: TRBJ2-7
D: TRBD1

DNA: TGTGCCAGCAGAGACAGGGCCTATGGCTACACCTTC
CDR3: CASRDRAYGYTF
size: once
V: TRBV6-6
J: TRBJ1-2
D: TRBD1

DNA: TGTGCCAGCAGCTCTGGACTAGCGGGAGGCACAGATACGCAGTATTTT
CDR3: CASSSGLAGGTDTQYF
size: NA
V: TRBV7-2
J: TRBJ2-3
D: TRBD2

DNA: TGTGCCAGCAGCTTAGAGGGCCAGGGTGGGGATACGCAGTATTTT
CDR3: CASSLEGQGGDTQYF
size: NA
V: TRBV7-6
J: TRBJ2-3
D: NA

DNA: TGTGCCAGCAGTCTACACAGCGGGGGGGCCGGGGCAGATACGCAGTATTTT
CDR3: CASSLHSGGAGADTQYF
size: NA
V: TRBV6-6
J: TRBJ2-3
D: TRBD2

DNA: TGTGCCAGCAGCTTTAGGGCACAGGGGGCAAACTATGGCTACACCTTC
CDR3: CASSFRAQGANYGYTF
size: NA
V: TRBV5-4
J: TRBJ1-2
D: TRBD1

DNA: TGTGCCAGTAGTCCCCCGGGACAGGGTCCTGGAAACACCATATATTTT
CDR3: CASSPPGQGPGNTIYF
size: NA
V: TRBV19
J: TRBJ1-3
D: TRBD1

DNA: TGTGCCAGCAGCTCGGGCGGGAGGGCCATCTACGAGCAGTACTTC
CDR3: CASSSGGRAIYEQYF
size: NA
V: TRBV7-2
J: TRBJ2-7
D: TRBD2

DNA: TGTGCCAGCAGTGACAGACAGGGCACTGAAGCTTTCTTT
CDR3: CASSDRQGTEAFF
size: NA
V: TRBV6-4
J: TRBJ1-1
D: TRBD1

DNA: TGTGCCAGCAGCCAGACAGGACTTGGCTACACCTTC
CDR3: CASSQTGLGYTF
size: NA
V: TRBV4-2
J: TRBJ1-2
D: NA

DNA: TGTGCCACCAGTGACACAGGCGGGAGGTTCGATGAGCAGTTCTTC
CDR3: CATSDTGGRFDEQFF
size: NA
V: TRBV24-1
J: TRBJ2-1
D: TRBD2

DNA: TGCGCCAGCACGGACACCTCCTACGAGCAGTACTTC
CDR3: CASTDTSYEQYF
size: once
V: TRBV5-1
J: TRBJ2-7
D: NA

DNA: TGTGCCAGCAGTGAGACCCGGGACAGGGCATCCTACGAGCAGTACTTC
CDR3: CASSETRDRASYEQYF
size: NA
V: TRBV2
J: TRBJ2-7
D: TRBD1

DNA: TGTGCCAGCAGTCACGGCCTAGCGTTTAACGAGCAGTACTTC
CDR3: CASSHGLAFNEQYF
size: once
V: TRBV6-2/TRBV6-3
J: TRBJ2-7
D: NA